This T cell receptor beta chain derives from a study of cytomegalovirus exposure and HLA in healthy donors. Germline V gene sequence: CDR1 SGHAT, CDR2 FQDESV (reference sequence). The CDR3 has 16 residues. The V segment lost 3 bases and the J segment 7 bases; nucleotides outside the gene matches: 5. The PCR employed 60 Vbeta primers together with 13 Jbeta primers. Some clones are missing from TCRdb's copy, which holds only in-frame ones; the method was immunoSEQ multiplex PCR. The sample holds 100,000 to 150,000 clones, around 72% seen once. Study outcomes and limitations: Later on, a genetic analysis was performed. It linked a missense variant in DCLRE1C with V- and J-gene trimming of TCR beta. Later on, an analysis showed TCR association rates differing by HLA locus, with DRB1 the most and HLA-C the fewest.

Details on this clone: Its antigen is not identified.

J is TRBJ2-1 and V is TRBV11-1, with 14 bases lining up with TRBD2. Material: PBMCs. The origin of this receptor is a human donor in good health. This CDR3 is CASSLAGLAGVNEQFF. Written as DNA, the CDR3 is TGTGCCAGCAGCTTGGCGGGACTAGCGGGAGTAAATGAGCAGTTCTTC.